Shown below are 28 T cell receptor beta chains from a single sample sequenced in a study of radiotherapy plus CTLA-4 blockade in lung cancer. TCRdb's table, derived via immunoSEQ multiplex PCR, lists solely in-frame clones and lacks some. The table records about 100,000 clones, 83% of them present only once. Sequencing used peripheral blood, obtained from a patient treated with radiotherapy plus ipilimumab. The receptors here all came from a human donor with non-small cell lung cancer who had stable disease on radiotherapy plus ipilimumab.

A single count supports this clone. This rearrangement joins TRBV30 to TRBJ1-5, with a tentative D call TRBD1 (5 bases). Per the germline V gene, CDR1 is GTSNPN and CDR2 is SVGIG (reference sequence). This CDR3 region has 12 residues. The V end was cut by 5 bases, the J end by 6 bases, with 11 bases between. In DNA form, the CDR3 reads TGTGCCTGGTCTCAGGGAGCTCAGCCCCAGCATTTT. Protein: CAWSQGAQPQHF. The whole variable domain, filled in from reference TRBV30 and TRBJ1-5, reads SQTIHQWPATLVQPVGSPLSLECTVEGTSNPNLYWYRQAAGRGLQLLFYSVGIGQISSEVPQNLSASRPQDRQFILSSKKLLLSDSGFYLCAWSQGAQPQHFGDGTRLSIL.

The chain recombines TRBV6-5 with TRBJ1-1; TRBD1 matches 8 bases. The ends lost 2 bases at V and 5 bases at J; junction bases unmatched: 7. This CDR3 spans 15 amino acids. Looked up from germline, CDR1 is MNHEY and CDR2 is SVGAGI. CDR3 amino acids: CASSYDRGWGTEAFF. The CDR3, as DNA: TGTGCCAGCAGTTACGACAGGGGATGGGGGACTGAAGCTTTCTTT.

The chain joins TRBV6-1 to TRBJ2-3, with 7 bases matching TRBD2. Germline loops: CDR1 MNHNS, CDR2 SASEGT. J was trimmed by 6 bases and V by 7 bases; bases with no gene match: 10. This CDR3 comprises 14 residues. The CDR3 DNA follows: TGTGCCAGCACCTCCGGGACTAAACCCGATACGCAGTATTTT. Its translation: CASTSGTKPDTQYF.

V usage is TRBV18 and J usage is TRBJ2-3, with D maybe TRBD2 (6 bases). CDR1 is KGHSH, CDR2 LQKENI, per germline. Trimming shortened V by 5 bases and J by 4 bases, and 16 bases separated the two germline ends. The length of the CDR3 is 15 residues. This CDR3 reads CASSDWSRGSDTQYF. The CDR3 region has the DNA TGTGCCAGCTCAGACTGGAGCCGGGGGTCAGATACGCAGTATTTT. The full variable domain, its missing parts supplied by reference TRBV18 and TRBJ2-3, is NAGVMQNPRHLVRRRGQEARLRCSPMKGHSHVYWYRQLPEEGLKFMVYLQKENIIDESGMPKERFSAEFPKEGPSILRIQQVVRGDSAAYFCASSDWSRGSDTQYFGPGTRLTVL.

The chain couples TRBV10-3 to TRBJ1-1, with D maybe TRBD1 (5 bases). The germline gives CDR1 ENHRY, CDR2 SYGVKD. V was pared by 8 bases and J by 1 base, with 11 bases between. This CDR3 has 13 amino acids. This CDR3 reads CAIQEGSNTEAFF. In DNA form, the CDR3 reads TGTGCCATCCAGGAGGGGTCGAACACTGAAGCTTTCTTT.

The chain carries TRBV7-9 and TRBJ2-7; D ambiguous. Germline loops: CDR1 SEHNR, CDR2 FQNEAQ (reference sequence). Trimming cost V 1 base and J 4 bases, with 5 bases left between them. The CDR3 consists of 12 residues. CDR3 region: CASSLDLYEQYF. DNA of the CDR3: TGTGCCAGCAGCTTAGATTTGTACGAGCAGTACTTC.

The chain joins TRBV5-1 to TRBJ2-1, with 9 bases matching TRBD2. V dropped 4 bases and J dropped 5; count of bases not matched to a gene: 19. This CDR3 has 19 residues. Germline lookup yields CDR1 SGHRS and CDR2 YFSETQ. DNA of the CDR3: TGCGCCAGCAGCCTGGGGGAAAGGGGCTGGATAGCGGGAGACAATGAGCAGTTCTTC. It specifies CASSLGERGWIAGDNEQFF.

The J gene is TRBJ2-5, the V gene TRBV30; no reliable D call. CDR1 and CDR2 from the germline V gene are GTSNPN and SVGIG (reference sequence). The ends were cut back, 5 bases at V and 2 bases at J, with 12 bases in the middle. This CDR3 comprises 13 residues. The CDR3 reads CAWARRLQETQYF. In DNA, the CDR3 is TGTGCCTGGGCACGACGGCTACAAGAGACCCAGTACTTC.

This clone was found a few times. The rearrangement joins TRBV5-4 to TRBJ2-2; D is ambiguous. Germline CDR1 is SGHNT and CDR2 is YYREEE (reference sequence). Trimming shortened V by 0 bases and J by 2 bases, and 11 bases separated the two germline ends. The length of the CDR3 is 16 residues. DNA for the CDR3: TGTGCCAGCAGCTTGGCAGGACCCGCAAACACCGGGGAGCTGTTTTTT. This gives the protein CASSLAGPANTGELFF. The full variable domain, its missing parts supplied by reference TRBV5-4 and TRBJ2-2, is ETGVTQSPTHLIKTRGQQVTLRCSSQSGHNTVSWYQQALGQGPQFIFQYYREEENGRGNFPPRFSGLQFPNYSSELNVNALELDDSALYLCASSLAGPANTGELFFGEGSRLTVL.

The chain is built from TRBV5-1 and TRBJ1-2, with 7 bases matching TRBD1. This CDR3 comprises 15 residues. Germline V gene lookup returns CDR1 SGHRS and CDR2 YFSETQ. The V and J ends lost 0 bases and 4 bases, in that order; junction bases with no gene match: 6. The CDR3, as DNA: TGCGCCAGCAGCTTGGGGGACAGCGGTAGCTATGGCTACACCTTC. Its protein is CASSLGDSGSYGYTF.

This chain joins TRBV5-6 and TRBJ2-7, with D perhaps matching TRBD1 or TRBD2 (5 bases each). The CDR3 contains 15 residues. Germline V gene lookup returns CDR1 SGHDT and CDR2 YYEEEE. Deletions cut 4 bases from V and 6 bases from J, with 20 bases between. The CDR3 reads CASSLAGLTNSEQYF. As DNA, the CDR3 is TGTGCCAGCAGCCTAGCAGGGTTGACTAACTCCGAGCAGTACTTC.

The rearrangement uses TRBV5-1 and TRBJ1-5; D gene uncertain. V lost 0 bases, J lost 0 bases, and 4 bases lay in between. Germline V lookup: CDR1 SGHRS, CDR2 YFSETQ. The CDR3 is 14 residues long. The chain's CDR3 is CASSLEGSNQPQHF. The CDR3 DNA is TGCGCCAGCAGCTTGGAGGGTAGCAATCAGCCCCAGCATTTT. Complete variable domain (other parts from reference TRBV5-1 and TRBJ1-5): KAGVTQTPRYLIKTRGQQVTLSCSPISGHRSVSWYQQTPGQGLQFLFEYFSETQRNKGNFPGRFSGRQFSNSRSEMNVSTLELGDSALYLCASSLEGSNQPQHFGDGTRLSIL.

The chain carries TRBV11-1 and TRBJ2-5; 8 bases are shared with TRBD2. Per the germline V gene, CDR1 is SGHAT and CDR2 is FQDESV (reference sequence). CDR3 length: 16 residues. With V trimmed by 3 bases and J by 5 bases, 11 bases remained unmatched. This chain's CDR3 is CASSFHQRGMGETQYF. In DNA, the CDR3 is TGTGCCAGCAGCTTTCATCAGCGGGGGATGGGGGAGACCCAGTACTTC.

This clone has just one count. The J gene is TRBJ2-3, the V gene TRBV30; D may be TRBD2 (5 bases). Trimming left V 3 bases short and J 3 bases short, with 10 bases between. The germline V gene encodes CDR1 GTSNPN and CDR2 SVGIG (reference sequence). CDR3 length equals 13 residues. CDR3 bases: TGTGCCTGGAGGGGGTCGGGGACAGATACGCAGTATTTT. Amino acids: CAWRGSGTDTQYF.

This rearrangement joins TRBV7-9 to TRBJ1-3; D remains unclear. Germline loops: CDR1 SEHNR, CDR2 FQNEAQ (reference sequence). The V end was cut by 7 bases, the J end by 0 bases, with 10 bases between. CDR3 length: 14 residues. CDR3 amino acids: CASNLGGSGNTIYF. CDR3 DNA: TGTGCCAGCAATTTAGGAGGCTCTGGAAACACCATATATTTT.

The chain combines TRBV28 with TRBJ2-7, with TRBD2 matching 9 bases. CDR1 and CDR2 from the germline V gene are MDHEN and SYDVKM. With V trimmed by 5 bases and J by 4 bases, 9 bases remained unmatched. This CDR3 contains 15 residues. The CDR3 bases are TGTGCCAGCAGTCCCCCTCGCGGGAGGGGTTACGAGCAGTACTTC. Amino acid sequence: CASSPPRGRGYEQYF.

The chain is built from TRBV27 and TRBJ2-7; D possibly corresponds to TRBD1 (5 bases). Germline CDR1 is MNHEY and CDR2 is SMNVEV (reference sequence). Trimming shortened V by 5 bases and J by 4 bases, and 15 bases separated the two germline ends. The CDR3 is made up of 14 amino acids. The CDR3 loop is CASSPRVPVYEQYF. DNA for the CDR3: TGTGCCAGCAGTCCCAGGGTTCCCGTTTACGAGCAGTACTTC.

The gene calls are TRBV18 and TRBJ1-5; D is ambiguous. In germline, CDR1 is KGHSH, CDR2 LQKENI. The V end was cut by 3 bases, the J end by 7 bases, with 10 bases between. CDR3 length: 13 residues. The chain's CDR3 is CASSPTVEQPQHF. Here the CDR3 DNA reads TGTGCCAGCTCACCTACGGTTGAGCAGCCCCAGCATTTT.

The chain has TRBV5-1 and TRBJ1-1; D remains ambiguous. This CDR3 spans 13 amino acids. V was shortened by 4 bases and J by 1 base, with 8 bases between the two germline ends. The V gene's germline CDR1 is SGHRS and CDR2 YFSETQ. CDR3 nucleotide sequence: TGCGCCAGCAGCGAGTACAGGAACACTGAAGCTTTCTTT. Protein product: CASSEYRNTEAFF.

The chain links TRBV19 to TRBJ2-5; no reliable D call. The V and J ends lost 5 bases and 5 bases respectively, with 12 bases between them. CDR3 length: 13 amino acids. Per germline, CDR1 LNHDA and CDR2 SQIVND (reference sequence). CDR3 region: CASSPLAMETQYF. CDR3 sequence (DNA): TGTGCCAGTAGTCCCCTTGCCATGGAGACCCAGTACTTC. Full variable domain (rest looked up from reference TRBV19 and TRBJ2-5): DGGITQSPKYLFRKEGQNVTLSCEQNLNHDAMYWYRQDPGQGLRLIYYSQIVNDFQKGDIAEGYSVSREKKESFPLTVTSAQKNPTAFYLCASSPLAMETQYFGPGTRLLVL.

The V and J genes are TRBV30 and TRBJ1-2; D is undetermined. Germline CDR1 is GTSNPN and CDR2 is SVGIG (reference sequence). V dropped 1 base and J dropped 7 bases, with 7 bases sitting between them. CDR3 length: 11 residues. The DNA of the CDR3 is TGTGCCTGGAGTGCGGCGGTTGGCTACACCTTC. This encodes CAWSAAVGYTF.

The CDR3 DNA follows: TGTGCCAGCAGCTTGGTACTAGCGGGAACCTACAATGAGCAGTTCTTC. Translating it yields CASSLVLAGTYNEQFF. V and J are TRBV5-6 and TRBJ2-1; 10 bases map to TRBD2. The CDR3 sequence is 16 residues long. The germline V gene has CDR1 SGHDT and CDR2 YYEEEE. Germline trimming cut 0 bases from V and 2 bases from J; bases unmatched to any gene: 2.

This sequence joins TRBV1 and TRBJ2-7; TRBD1, the D gene given by the table, was not confirmed from the DNA. TRBV1 is tagged as a pseudogene. This CDR3 region has 17 residues. CDR3 residues: CTSSQATAGQGNYEQYF. DNA for the CDR3: TGCACCAGCAGCCAAGCCACCGCGGGACAGGGGAACTACGAGCAGTACTTC.

This clone was seen more than once but under ten times. CDR3 bases: TGTGCCAGCAGCTTAGACTGGGGGGGGCTTACCTACGAGCAGTACTTC. Protein product: CASSLDWGGLTYEQYF. The V call is TRBV7-9, the J call TRBJ2-7; a possible D gene is TRBD2 (7 bases). Trimming took 1 base from V and 2 from J, leaving 15 bases between them. This CDR3 spans 16 amino acids. The germline gives CDR1 SEHNR, CDR2 FQNEAQ (reference sequence).

The chain has TRBV6-1 and TRBJ2-6; 10 nucleotides match TRBD1. This CDR3 is 18 amino acids long. Germline CDR1 MNHNS, CDR2 SASEGT. After removal of 3 bases from V and 0 bases from J, the junction contained 5 bases not matched to a gene. The chain's CDR3 is CASSERTGGNSGANVLTF. The CDR3 DNA reads TGTGCCAGCAGTGAGCGGACAGGGGGAAACTCTGGGGCCAACGTCCTGACTTTC.

The J gene is TRBJ2-3, the V gene TRBV5-4, with a tentative D call TRBD2 (6 bases). Between the trimmed V and J ends, which lost 6 bases and 4 bases, there was a span of 15 bases. The CDR3 contains 14 residues. The germline V gene has CDR1 SGHNT and CDR2 YYREEE (reference sequence). The CDR3 spells CASNVLALADTQYF. The DNA for the CDR3 is TGTGCCAGCAACGTACTAGCCTTGGCAGATACGCAGTATTTT. Variable domain in full (rest from reference TRBV5-4 and TRBJ2-3): ETGVTQSPTHLIKTRGQQVTLRCSSQSGHNTVSWYQQALGQGPQFIFQYYREEENGRGNFPPRFSGLQFPNYSSELNVNALELDDSALYLCASNVLALADTQYFGPGTRLTVL.

The chain has TRBV5-4 and TRBJ2-3; 7 bases are a match to TRBD1. The trim removed 2 bases at V and 3 bases at J, leaving 3 bases unmatched. This CDR3 region has 14 residues. The V gene's germline CDR1 is SGHNT and CDR2 YYREEE (reference sequence). CDR3 bases: TGTGCCAGCAGCTTACAGGGGAGTACAGATACGCAGTATTTT. Amino acid sequence: CASSLQGSTDTQYF.

This clone was seen a few times. The J gene is TRBJ1-5, the V gene TRBV28, with 9 bases lining up with TRBD1. Germline trimming cut 6 bases from V and 6 bases from J; bases unmatched to any gene: 6. The germline V gene has CDR1 MDHEN and CDR2 SYDVKM. This CDR3 contains 14 residues. CDR3 bases: TGTGCCAGCAGGAGGGACAGGGAACGTCAGCCCCAGCATTTT. It yields the protein CASRRDRERQPQHF.